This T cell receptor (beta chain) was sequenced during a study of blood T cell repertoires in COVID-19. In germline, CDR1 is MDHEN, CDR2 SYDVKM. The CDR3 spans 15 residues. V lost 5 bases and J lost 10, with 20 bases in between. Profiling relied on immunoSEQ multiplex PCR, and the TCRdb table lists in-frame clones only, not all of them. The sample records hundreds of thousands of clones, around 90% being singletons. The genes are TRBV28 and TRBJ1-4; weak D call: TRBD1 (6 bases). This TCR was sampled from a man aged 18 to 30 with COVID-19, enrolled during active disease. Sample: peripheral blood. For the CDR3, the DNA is TGTGCCAGCAGTGCCTCACAGGGATTTACTGGAAAACTGTTTTTT. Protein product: CASSASQGFTGKLFF.